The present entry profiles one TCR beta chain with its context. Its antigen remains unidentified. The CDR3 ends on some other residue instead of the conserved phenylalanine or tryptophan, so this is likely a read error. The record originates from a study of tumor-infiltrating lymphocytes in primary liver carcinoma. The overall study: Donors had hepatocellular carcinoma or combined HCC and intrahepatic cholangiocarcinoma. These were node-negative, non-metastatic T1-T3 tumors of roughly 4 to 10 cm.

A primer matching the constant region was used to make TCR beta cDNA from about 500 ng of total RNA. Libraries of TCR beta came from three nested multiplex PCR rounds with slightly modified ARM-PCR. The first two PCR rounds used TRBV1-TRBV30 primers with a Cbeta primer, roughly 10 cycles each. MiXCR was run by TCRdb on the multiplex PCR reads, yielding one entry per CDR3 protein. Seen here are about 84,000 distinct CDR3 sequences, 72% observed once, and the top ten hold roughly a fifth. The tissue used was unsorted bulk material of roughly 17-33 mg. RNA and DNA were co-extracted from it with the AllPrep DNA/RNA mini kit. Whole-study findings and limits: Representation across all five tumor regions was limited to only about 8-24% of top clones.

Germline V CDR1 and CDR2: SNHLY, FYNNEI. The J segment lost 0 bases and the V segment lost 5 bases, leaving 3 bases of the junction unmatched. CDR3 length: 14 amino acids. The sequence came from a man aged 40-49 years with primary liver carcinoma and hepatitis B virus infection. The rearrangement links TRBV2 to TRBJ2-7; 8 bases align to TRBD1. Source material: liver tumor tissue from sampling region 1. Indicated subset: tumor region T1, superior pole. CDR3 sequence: CASSRTGNSYEQYL. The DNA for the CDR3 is TGTGCCAGCAGTAGGACAGGGAACTCCTACGAGCAGTACTTA.